The 2 T cell receptor beta chains presented below share a single source sample, sequenced in a study of blood T cell repertoires in COVID-19. Measured with immunoSEQ multiplex PCR; TCRdb has only the in-frame clones, and not every one. Of a few hundred thousand clones listed, approximately 87% were seen once; the top ten hold about 2.1%. Sequenced: PBMCs or T cells enriched from blood (not recorded which). Receptors were obtained from a man in his forties in a cohort exposed to, infected with or recovered from COVID-19 (not recorded which).

In its sample, this clone was seen a few times. V gene TRBV28 combines with J gene TRBJ1-6; a possible D gene is TRBD1 (6 bases). Trimming left V 3 bases short and J 14 bases short, with 17 bases between. The germline CDR1 and CDR2 sequences are MDHEN and SYDVKM. The CDR3 has 14 residues. CDR3 amino acids: CASSLQGTSRTLHF. The CDR3 region has the DNA TGTGCCAGCAGTTTGCAGGGGACGTCCCGTACCCTCCACTTT.

The gene calls are TRBV4-2 and TRBJ1-4; TRBD1 matches at 7 bases. The germline CDR1 and CDR2 sequences are LGHNA and YNFKEQ. The CDR3 runs to 15 residues. The trim removed 1 base at V and 7 bases at J, leaving 6 bases unmatched. The CDR3: CASSQGSRGAEKLFF. DNA of the CDR3: TGTGCCAGCAGCCAAGGAAGCAGGGGGGCTGAAAAACTGTTTTTT.